These 24 T cell receptor beta chains were sequenced from one sample in a study of cytomegalovirus exposure and HLA in healthy donors. Researchers ran the PCR with 60 Vbeta and 13 Jbeta primers. Profiling relied on immunoSEQ multiplex PCR, and the TCRdb table lists in-frame clones only, not all of them. The data show some 120,000 clones, around 75% seen once. The material sequenced was PBMCs. These TCRs come from a young woman in good health and CMV-seronegative.

The rearrangement uses TRBV7-2 and TRBJ1-1; 10 positions match TRBD1. CDR3 length: 15 amino acids. The junction had 11 bases not matched to a gene; V was cut back by 2 bases and J by 11 bases. Germline V CDR1 and CDR2: SGHTA, FQGNSA. CDR3 coding DNA: TGTGCCAGCAGCTTACGCGGCCCGGACAGGGGGGAGGCTTTCTTT. The encoded protein is CASSLRGPDRGEAFF.

Only a few counts were recorded for this clone. The rearrangement uses TRBV4-2 and TRBJ2-1, with 13 positions matching TRBD2. V shed 5 bases and J 5 bases; nucleotides not matched to a gene: 0. Germline-derived CDR1 and CDR2 are LGHNA and YNFKEQ. This CDR3 region has 14 residues. This CDR3 is CASSGTSGNNEQFF. The CDR3 DNA reads as TGTGCCAGCAGCGGGACTAGCGGGAACAATGAGCAGTTCTTC.

The V call is TRBV10-3, the J call TRBJ2-7; TRBD2 matches 11 bases. Germline CDR1 reads ENHRY; CDR2 reads SYGVKD. Germline trimming cut 4 bases from V and 2 bases from J; bases unmatched to any gene: 10. There are 17 residues in the CDR3. CDR3 sequence reads: CAISVLSSGGPTYEQYF. CDR3 sequence (DNA): TGTGCCATCAGTGTTCTTTCTAGCGGGGGGCCGACCTACGAGCAGTACTTC.

The V and J genes are TRBV29-1 and TRBJ2-7, with TRBD1 as a possible D gene (6 bases). Germline CDR1 and CDR2: SQVTM and ANQGSEA. The CDR3 has 14 amino acids. Trimming cost V 4 bases and J 0 bases, with 13 bases left between them. The CDR3 DNA follows: TGCAGCGTTGGTGACAGGCCTCGCTCCTACGAGCAGTACTTC. This translates into CSVGDRPRSYEQYF.

The rearrangement joins TRBV5-1 to TRBJ2-3; TRBD2 matches at 8 bases. Trimming removed 6 bases from V and 5 bases from J; junction bases left unmatched: 8. Germline-derived CDR1 and CDR2 are SGHRS and YFSETQ. The CDR3 contains 14 residues. CDR3 DNA sequence: TGCGCCAGCACTCCGGGGGGGGAAAGAGATACGCAGTATTTT. Encoded protein: CASTPGGERDTQYF.

The chain combines TRBV28 with TRBJ1-5, with 10 nucleotides matching TRBD1. Trimming took 5 bases from V and 2 from J; bases not matched to a gene: 6. The CDR3 is made up of 16 amino acids. Germline V CDR1 and CDR2: MDHEN, SYDVKM. The CDR3 nucleotides are TGTGCCAGCAGTGCGGACAGGGGGGTTGGCAATCAGCCCCAGCATTTT. Its translation is CASSADRGVGNQPQHF.

The V call is TRBV7-6, the J call TRBJ2-1; D perhaps matches TRBD1 (7 bases). Germline loops: CDR1 SGHVS, CDR2 FNYEAQ. The V end was cut by 9 bases, the J end by 4 bases, with 22 bases between. The CDR3 runs 16 residues. CDR3 sequence reads: CASTLTTGAGYNEQFF. The CDR3 coding sequence is TGTGCCAGTACACTAACTACAGGGGCGGGATACAATGAGCAGTTCTTC.

The chain's CDR3 is CASSILSGGATGELFF. CDR3 bases: TGTGCCAGTAGTATCTTGAGCGGGGGGGCCACCGGGGAGCTGTTTTTT. The chain joins TRBV19 to TRBJ2-2, with 10 positions matching TRBD2. The CDR3 consists of 16 residues. Trimming at V came to 3 bases and at J to 4 bases, leaving 5 bases not matched to a gene. In germline, CDR1 is LNHDA, CDR2 SQIVND (reference sequence). Filled out from reference TRBV19 and TRBJ2-2, the complete variable domain reads DGGITQSPKYLFRKEGQNVTLSCEQNLNHDAMYWYRQDPGQGLRLIYYSQIVNDFQKGDIAEGYSVSREKKESFPLTVTSAQKNPTAFYLCASSILSGGATGELFFGEGSRLTVL.

There are a few counts of this clone. The chain combines TRBV13 with TRBJ1-1, with D tentatively TRBD1 (5 bases). This CDR3 is built from 14 residues. The ends were cut back, 5 bases at V and 5 bases at J, with 15 bases in the middle. From germline, CDR1 is PRHDT and CDR2 FYEKMQ (reference sequence). The CDR3 region has the DNA TGTGCCAGCAGCACATCGCAGGGTGGTACTGAAGCTTTCTTT. This translates into CASSTSQGGTEAFF.

V and J are TRBV29-1 and TRBJ2-6; possible D gene TRBD1, 5 bases. The CDR3 contains 15 residues. CDR1 is SQVTM, CDR2 ANQGSEA, per germline. Trimming pared 4 bases from V and 2 bases from J, leaving 12 bases between. The CDR3 loop is CSVGQGIAGANVLTF. The CDR3 DNA reads TGCAGCGTTGGTCAGGGTATTGCTGGGGCCAACGTCCTGACTTTC. Drawing the rest from reference TRBV29-1 and TRBJ2-6, the complete variable domain is SAVISQKPSRDICQRGTSLTIQCQVDSQVTMMFWYRQQPGQSLTLIATANQGSEATYESGFVIDKFPISRPNLTFSTLTVSNMSPEDSSIYLCSVGQGIAGANVLTFGAGSRLTVL.

The CDR3 here is CASSEYHSRRAEAFF. The CDR3 region has the DNA TGTGCCAGCAGTGAATATCACTCCCGGAGGGCTGAAGCTTTCTTT. The chain uses TRBV25-1 and TRBJ1-1; D gene uncertain. With 0 bases removed from V and 6 bases from J, the gap between germline ends came to 14 bases. The CDR3 contains 15 residues. CDR1 and CDR2 (germline): MGHDK, SYGVNS.

The rearrangement uses TRBV28 and TRBJ1-1, with a possible D match to TRBD1 (5 bases). The CDR3 consists of 12 residues. The germline CDR1 and CDR2 sequences are MDHEN and SYDVKM. V shed 5 bases and J shed 6 bases, with 10 bases lying between them. CDR3 DNA: TGTGCCAGCAGTGGGTGGGGGGCTGAAGCTTTCTTT. Encoded protein: CASSGWGAEAFF.

The genes are TRBV5-6 and TRBJ2-3, with 8 bases that match TRBD2. V dropped 0 bases and J dropped 2; count of bases not matched to a gene: 5. The CDR3 contains 16 residues. Germline loops: CDR1 SGHDT, CDR2 YYEEEE. CDR3 sequence reads: CASSLGSGGNTDTQYF. The DNA for the CDR3 is TGTGCCAGCAGCTTGGGCAGCGGGGGAAACACAGATACGCAGTATTTT.

The V call is TRBV25-1, the J call TRBJ1-4; D is unclear. V gave up 1 base and J gave up 2 bases, with 8 bases separating them. CDR1 is MGHDK, CDR2 SYGVNS, per germline. This CDR3 has 15 amino acids. The CDR3 loop reads CASSEWADTNEKLFF. The CDR3 DNA reads as TGTGCCAGCAGTGAATGGGCTGATACTAATGAAAAACTGTTTTTT.

The genes are TRBV6-6 and TRBJ2-1; D perhaps matches TRBD2 (5 bases). Trimming pared 6 bases from V and 4 bases from J, leaving 13 bases between. Germline CDR1 and CDR2: MNHNY and SVGAGI (reference sequence). The CDR3 runs to 14 residues. CDR3 protein: CASRPPGVYNEQFF. The CDR3 bases are TGTGCCAGCAGACCACCCGGGGTTTACAATGAGCAGTTCTTC.

This chain's CDR3 is CASSAGQGASETQYF. The CDR3 region has the DNA TGCGCCAGCAGCGCCGGACAGGGGGCTTCGGAGACCCAGTACTTC. The chain couples TRBV10-1 to TRBJ2-5, with 11 bases matching TRBD1. The CDR3 length is 15 residues. CDR1 WNHNN and CDR2 SYGVQD come from the germline V gene (reference sequence). After removal of 6 bases from V and 5 bases from J, the junction contained 8 bases not matched to a gene.

The rearrangement joins TRBV5-1 to TRBJ2-2; 7 bases fit TRBD1. Losses at the gene ends were 4 bases for V and 2 bases for J; bases not matched to a gene: 2. CDR1 is SGHRS and CDR2 is YFSETQ in the germline V gene. The CDR3 totals 14 residues. The CDR3 here is CASSDRDNTGELFF. CDR3 nucleotide sequence: TGCGCCAGCAGCGACAGGGATAACACCGGGGAGCTGTTTTTT. Filled out from reference TRBV5-1 and TRBJ2-2, the complete variable domain reads KAGVTQTPRYLIKTRGQQVTLSCSPISGHRSVSWYQQTPGQGLQFLFEYFSETQRNKGNFPGRFSGRQFSNSRSEMNVSTLELGDSALYLCASSDRDNTGELFFGEGSRLTVL.

The chain combines TRBV19 with TRBJ1-1, with D possibly being TRBD1 (6 bases). The CDR3 runs 14 residues. V lost 7 bases and J 4 bases, leaving 16 bases between the germline ends. The germline gives CDR1 LNHDA, CDR2 SQIVND (reference sequence). This CDR3 reads CASKTGLEATEAFF. The CDR3 DNA is TGTGCCAGTAAGACAGGCCTAGAGGCCACTGAAGCTTTCTTT.

In its sample, this clone was seen a few times. V gene TRBV5-1 combines with J gene TRBJ1-6; 10 nucleotides align to TRBD1. Looked up from germline, CDR1 is SGHRS and CDR2 is YFSETQ. Trimming cost V 0 bases and J 10 bases; bases outside gene matches: 10. This CDR3 spans 17 amino acids. CDR3 in amino acids: CASSLEGAGDRGSPLHF. CDR3 in DNA: TGCGCCAGCAGCTTGGAGGGTGCTGGGGACAGGGGCTCACCCCTCCACTTT.

The V gene is TRBV5-4, the J gene TRBJ1-2, with a tentative D call TRBD1 (6 bases). The CDR3 is 14 residues long. CDR1 SGHNT and CDR2 YYREEE come from the germline V gene (reference sequence). The V gene lost 5 bases and the J gene lost 0 bases, with 11 bases spanning the gap. The chain's CDR3 is CASRRTEANYGYTF. The CDR3 nucleotides read TGTGCCAGCAGGAGGACAGAGGCTAACTATGGCTACACCTTC.

As regards this clone: The conserved final phenylalanine or tryptophan is absent from the CDR3, which likely points to a read error. The V call is TRBV30, the J call TRBJ1-5; D gene unclear. V shed 1 base and J shed 7 bases, with 11 bases lying between them. This CDR3 has 13 amino acids. The germline gives CDR1 GTSNPN, CDR2 SVGIG (reference sequence). The CDR3 spells CAWSGRAWQPQHV. For the CDR3, the DNA is TGTGCCTGGAGTGGGAGGGCTTGGCAGCCCCAGCATGTT.

The chain carries TRBV5-3 and TRBJ1-5; D perhaps matches TRBD1 (5 bases). TRBV5-3 is filed as an ORF, its function uncertain. Trimming took 6 bases from V and 3 from J, leaving 16 bases between them. This CDR3 has 15 amino acids. The DNA for the CDR3 is TGTGCCAGAACCGTTGGAGGGACTAACAATCAGCCCCAGCATTTT. It encodes CARTVGGTNNQPQHF.

The gene calls are TRBV14 and TRBJ1-6, with D perhaps TRBD1 (6 bases). The CDR3 is 16 residues long. Germline V gene data show CDR1 as SGHDN and CDR2 as FVKESK. The V end was cut by 3 bases, the J end by 9 bases, with 18 bases between. For the CDR3, the DNA is TGTGCCAGCAGCCAGAGAGGGGGGGCGCGTAGTTCACCCCTCCACTTT. This codes for CASSQRGGARSSPLHF.

The rearrangement links TRBV28 to TRBJ2-3; TRBD1 is a possible D gene (6 bases). This CDR3 comprises 13 residues. Per the germline V gene, CDR1 is MDHEN and CDR2 is SYDVKM. The V and J ends lost 8 bases and 0 bases respectively, with 9 bases between them. The CDR3 sequence is CASSGHSTDTQYF. In nucleotides, the CDR3 is TGTGCCAGCTCGGGACACAGCACAGATACGCAGTATTTT.